The TCR beta chain described here comes from a study of PD-1 blockade in classical Hodgkin lymphoma. Study-wide results and limits: Before treatment, TCR diversity in newly diagnosed patients was reportedly lower than in healthy donors.

Only in-frame clones appear in the TCRdb table, and some are missing; sequencing was by immunoSEQ multiplex PCR. The repertoire holds over 20,000 clones, with more than 75% as singletons. Sample time point: newly diagnosed, previously untreated cHL patient sample. Magnetic negative selection of thawed PBMCs yielded the CD8+ T cells. The comparison group had newly diagnosed, previously untreated classical Hodgkin lymphoma. Between the trimmed V and J ends, which lost 4 bases and 5 bases, there was a span of 15 bases. This CDR3 has 15 residues. Germline loops: CDR1 SGHTS, CDR2 YDEGEE. With regard to this clone: The target antigen is unknown.

This TCR was sampled from a human donor with classical Hodgkin lymphoma. The chain has TRBV5-8 and TRBJ1-4, with D perhaps TRBD1 (6 bases). The material sequenced was CD8+ T cells from blood. The CDR3 protein is CASSPGVMDNEKLFF. In nucleotides, the CDR3 is TGTGCCAGCAGCCCAGGGGTTATGGACAATGAAAAACTGTTTTTT.